This entry lists 12 T cell receptor beta chains sequenced from one sample in a study of blood T cell repertoires in COVID-19. Libraries were prepared by immunoSEQ multiplex PCR; TCRdb keeps only in-frame clonotypes and omits some of them. The sample includes 100,000 to 120,000 clones, around 90% of them seen just once. The sample was peripheral blood. These receptors all come from a woman between 45 and 65 years old with acute or convalescent COVID-19.

The gene calls are TRBV27 and TRBJ2-1; maybe TRBD1 (6 bases). Germline V gene sequence: CDR1 MNHEY, CDR2 SMNVEV (reference sequence). Trimming pared 3 bases from V and 3 bases from J, leaving 15 bases between. The CDR3 spans 16 residues. CDR3 amino acids: CASSFGHQDSYNEQFF. CDR3 DNA: TGTGCCAGCAGTTTTGGACATCAGGACAGCTACAATGAGCAGTTCTTC.

This clone was detected once. This chain links TRBV28 with TRBJ1-2, with D possibly matching TRBD1 (5 bases). CDR3 size: 12 residues. V lost 2 bases and J lost 5, with 6 bases in between. CDR1 and CDR2 (germline): MDHEN, SYDVKM. Written as DNA, the CDR3 is TGTGCCAGCAGTTTAAAGGGGTATGGCTACACCTTC. Translating gives CASSLKGYGYTF.

This chain links TRBV2 with TRBJ2-1; 8 bases align to TRBD2. CDR3 length: 16 residues. The germline V gene encodes CDR1 SNHLY and CDR2 FYNNEI. V was pared by 6 bases and J by 7 bases, with 14 bases of the junction left unmatched. DNA for the CDR3: TGTGCCAGCAGGAACCCCATGAGCGGGAGTAGGAATGAGCAGTTCTTC. It encodes CASRNPMSGSRNEQFF.

This clone came up once. The chain couples TRBV5-8 to TRBJ1-2; 7 positions agree with TRBD1. V was pared by 0 bases and J by 1 base, with 9 bases of the junction left unmatched. CDR1 and CDR2 from the germline V gene are SGHTS and YDEGEE. The CDR3 is 17 amino acids. CDR3 amino acids: CASSLGLRDSYNYGYTF. For the CDR3, the DNA is TGTGCCAGCAGCTTGGGGCTGAGGGACAGCTATAACTATGGCTACACCTTC.

The chain employs TRBV4-1 and TRBJ2-2; tentative D call: TRBD1 (5 bases). The CDR3 consists of 17 residues. The ends were cut back, 0 bases at V and 3 bases at J, with 14 bases in the middle. The germline CDR1 and CDR2 sequences are MGHRA and YSYEKL. CDR3 nucleotide sequence: TGCGCCAGCAGCCAAGAAAAGGGTCCACAGGACACCGGGGAGCTGTTTTTT. Amino acids: CASSQEKGPQDTGELFF.

This clone was seen a few times. The chain recombines TRBV12-5 with TRBJ2-3; 7 bases are a match to TRBD1. Trimming cost V 5 bases and J 1 base; bases outside gene matches: 3. The CDR3 sequence is 14 residues long. CDR1 and CDR2 (germline): LGHNT, FRNRAP. The DNA for the CDR3 is TGTGCTAGTGGTCCCGGACAGGGCACAGATACGCAGTATTTT. As protein: CASGPGQGTDTQYF.

The gene calls are TRBV20-1 and TRBJ2-1; D is ambiguous. Per the germline V gene, CDR1 is DFQATT and CDR2 is SNEGSKA (reference sequence). The CDR3 sequence is 12 residues long. With 4 bases removed from V and 6 bases from J, the gap between germline ends came to 10 bases. CDR3 nucleotide sequence: TGCAGTGCTACTGACCTGCGCAATGAGCAGTTCTTC. Translated: CSATDLRNEQFF.

The V gene is TRBV7-9, the J gene TRBJ2-1; D possibly corresponds to TRBD2 (6 bases). Germline-derived CDR1 and CDR2 are SEHNR and FQNEAQ (reference sequence). The ends were cut back, 3 bases at V and 8 bases at J, with 14 bases in the middle. This CDR3 has 14 residues. CDR3 sequence (DNA): TGTGCCAGCAGCTTGTCAGCGGGTATGGATGAGCAGTTCTTC. Its translation is CASSLSAGMDEQFF.

V and J are TRBV11-2 and TRBJ2-7, with D hard to call. There are 12 residues in the CDR3. Germline CDR1 reads SGHAT; CDR2 reads FQNNGV. V was shortened by 3 bases and J by 6 bases, with 9 bases between the two germline ends. The CDR3 region is CASSFLFSEQYF. The CDR3 coding sequence is TGTGCCAGCAGCTTCCTTTTTTCCGAGCAGTACTTC. Together with reference TRBV11-2 and TRBJ2-7, the CDR3 gives the full variable domain: EAGVAQSPRYKIIEKRQSVAFWCNPISGHATLYWYQQILGQGPKLLIQFQNNGVVDDSQLPKDRFSAERLKGVDSTLKIQPAKLEDSAVYLCASSFLFSEQYFGPGTRLTVT.

CDR3 residues: CASSFGELSGNTIYF. The DNA of the CDR3 is TGTGCCAGCAGCTTTGGAGAACTCTCTGGAAACACCATATATTTT. This chain joins TRBV7-6 and TRBJ1-3; D is undetermined. The ends were cut back, 3 bases at V and 0 bases at J, with 9 bases in the middle. The CDR3 consists of 15 residues. Germline values: CDR1 SGHVS, CDR2 FNYEAQ.

CDR3 DNA: TGTGCCAGCACCCGCGGGAGGGCCTTCGGAGAGCAGTACTTC. This encodes CASTRGRAFGEQYF. The chain carries TRBV28 and TRBJ2-7; 9 nucleotides match TRBD2. V dropped 7 bases and J dropped 7; count of bases not matched to a gene: 11. The CDR3 sequence is 14 residues long. Germline assignment: CDR1 MDHEN and CDR2 SYDVKM.

The table lists this clone with a count of one. The V and J genes are TRBV6-5 and TRBJ1-1, with 10 nucleotides matching TRBD1. Germline-derived CDR1 and CDR2 are MNHEY and SVGAGI. Trimming took 7 bases from V and 7 from J; bases not matched to a gene: 12. This CDR3 region has 15 residues. The CDR3 spells CASIRQGTGAFEAFF. The CDR3 nucleotides read TGTGCCAGCATCCGCCAGGGGACAGGGGCCTTTGAAGCTTTCTTT.